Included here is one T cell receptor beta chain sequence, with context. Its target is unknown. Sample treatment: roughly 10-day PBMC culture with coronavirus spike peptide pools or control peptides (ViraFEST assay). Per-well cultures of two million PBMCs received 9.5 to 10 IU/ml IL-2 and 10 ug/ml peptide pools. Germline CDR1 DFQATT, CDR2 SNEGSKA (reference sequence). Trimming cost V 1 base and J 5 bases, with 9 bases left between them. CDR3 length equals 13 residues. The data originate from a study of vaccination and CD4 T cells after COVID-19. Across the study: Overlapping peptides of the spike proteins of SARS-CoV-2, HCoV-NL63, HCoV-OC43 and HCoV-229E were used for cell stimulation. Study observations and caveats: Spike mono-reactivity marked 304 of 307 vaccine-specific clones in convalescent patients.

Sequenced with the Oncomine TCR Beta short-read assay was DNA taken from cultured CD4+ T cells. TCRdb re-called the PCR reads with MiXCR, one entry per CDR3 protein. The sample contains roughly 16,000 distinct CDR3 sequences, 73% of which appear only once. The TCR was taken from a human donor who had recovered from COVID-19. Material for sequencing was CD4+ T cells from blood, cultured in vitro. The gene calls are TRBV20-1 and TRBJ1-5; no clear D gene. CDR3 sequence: CSARVGLDQPQHF. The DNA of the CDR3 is TGCAGTGCTAGAGTAGGTCTGGATCAGCCCCAGCATTTT.